These 30 T cell receptor beta chains were all obtained from the same sample, sequenced in a study of PD-1 blockade in classical Hodgkin lymphoma. Time point in this sample: cycle 4 day 1 (C4D1), after more than five weeks of nivolumab. All patients relapsed after autologous stem cell transplantation, and brentuximab vedotin exposure varied. The table came from immunoSEQ multiplex PCR; TCRdb's copy has only in-frame clones and leaves some out. The sample contains nearly 20,000 clones, 76% of which appear only once. The sample consisted of peripheral blood mononuclear cells (PBMCs), taken before the fourth cycle of nivolumab. These receptors were collected from a human donor with classical Hodgkin lymphoma.

The chain recombines TRBV19 with TRBJ2-1; 7 nucleotides agree with TRBD2. The V segment lost 3 bases and the J segment 7 bases; nucleotides outside the gene matches: 6. CDR3 length: 14 residues. The germline CDR1 and CDR2 sequences are LNHDA and SQIVND (reference sequence). CDR3 protein: CASSILAVMNEQFF. CDR3 sequence (DNA): TGTGCCAGTAGTATCCTAGCGGTCATGAATGAGCAGTTCTTC. Drawing the rest from reference TRBV19 and TRBJ2-1, the complete variable domain is DGGITQSPKYLFRKEGQNVTLSCEQNLNHDAMYWYRQDPGQGLRLIYYSQIVNDFQKGDIAEGYSVSREKKESFPLTVTSAQKNPTAFYLCASSILAVMNEQFFGPGTRLTVL.

The chain combines TRBV6-6 with TRBJ1-2; D not resolved. The length of the CDR3 is 12 residues. With 6 bases removed from V and 6 bases from J, the gap between germline ends came to 11 bases. CDR1 MNHNY and CDR2 SVGAGI come from the germline V gene (reference sequence). CDR3 region: CASRPPSDGYTF. The CDR3 DNA reads as TGTGCCAGCAGACCCCCTTCCGATGGCTACACCTTC.

The chain employs TRBV6-5 and TRBJ2-5; 7 nucleotides agree with TRBD2. This CDR3 region has 16 residues. The ends lost 0 bases at V and 5 bases at J; junction bases unmatched: 9. The germline V gene encodes CDR1 MNHEY and CDR2 SVGAGI. CDR3 sequence (DNA): TGTGCCAGCAGTTACTCGAGGGGAGGGGTGGGCGAGACCCAGTACTTC. Protein: CASSYSRGGVGETQYF.

The chain joins TRBV4-1 to TRBJ2-2; the D call may be TRBD1 or TRBD2 (6 bases each). Germline CDR1 and CDR2: MGHRA and YSYEKL. With 8 bases removed from V and 7 bases from J, the gap between germline ends came to 20 bases. The CDR3 contains 15 residues. DNA for the CDR3: TGCGCCAGCGCCGGGGGCAGCGGGCTTAGCGGGGAGCTGTTTTTT. Protein: CASAGGSGLSGELFF.

The rearrangement joins TRBV14 to TRBJ1-2; possible D gene TRBD1, 5 bases. V was pared by 3 bases and J by 6 bases, with 8 bases between. The V gene's germline CDR1 is SGHDN and CDR2 FVKESK. This CDR3 spans 12 amino acids. CDR3 sequence: CASSHTGDGYTF. DNA for the CDR3: TGTGCCAGCAGCCACACAGGTGATGGCTACACCTTC.

In this sample, this clone turned up a few times. The same CDR3 can be traced to other DNA sequences in this sample. The chain uses TRBV5-1 and TRBJ2-1, with D perhaps matching TRBD2 (5 bases). The CDR3 is 12 amino acids. In germline, CDR1 is SGHRS, CDR2 YFSETQ. V was trimmed by 0 bases and J by 8 bases, leaving 6 bases between them. CDR3 residues: CASSLVGDEQFF. The DNA for the CDR3 is TGCGCCAGCAGCTTGGTCGGGGATGAGCAGTTCTTC.

The sample holds a few counts of this clone. This chain uses TRBV5-1 with TRBJ1-6; D not resolved. Trimming took 0 bases from V and 6 from J, leaving 4 bases between them. The length of the CDR3 is 13 residues. The germline gives CDR1 SGHRS, CDR2 YFSETQ. CDR3 sequence (DNA): TGCGCCAGCAGCTTGGAAGGTAATTCACCCCTCCACTTT. It codes for CASSLEGNSPLHF.

V and J are TRBV10-3 and TRBJ1-1, with a weak D call TRBD1 (5 bases). From germline, CDR1 is ENHRY and CDR2 SYGVKD. Trimming left V 4 bases short and J 3 bases short, with 12 bases between. The CDR3 runs 14 residues. The CDR3 loop is CAISVSGRDTEAFF. The CDR3 DNA sequence: TGTGCCATCAGTGTGTCCGGCAGGGACACTGAAGCTTTCTTT.

This chain joins TRBV7-3 and TRBJ2-1, with TRBD2 as a possible D gene (5 bases). The V end was cut by 5 bases, the J end by 2 bases, with 13 bases between. Per germline, CDR1 SGHTA and CDR2 FQGTGA. The CDR3 sequence is 15 residues long. The CDR3 reads CASSLDGVTYNEQFF. CDR3 bases: TGTGCCAGCAGCCTGGACGGGGTTACCTACAATGAGCAGTTCTTC.

The CDR3 DNA sequence: TGTGCCAGCAAGATAGGGAGGGAGGGAAACACCATATATTTT. Residues: CASKIGREGNTIYF. The rearrangement links TRBV6-5 to TRBJ1-3; no reliable D call. The V end lost 7 bases, the J end lost 4 bases, and 14 bases lay between the germline ends. Germline CDR1 reads MNHEY; CDR2 reads SVGAGI. The CDR3 runs 14 residues.

The V call is TRBV18, the J call TRBJ2-1; D remains ambiguous. V was trimmed by 4 bases and J by 0 bases, leaving 13 bases between them. CDR1 and CDR2 from the germline V gene are KGHSH and LQKENI. This CDR3 region has 16 residues. The CDR3: CASSLAAGFSYNEQFF. DNA of the CDR3: TGTGCCAGCTCACTCGCCGCAGGTTTCTCCTACAATGAGCAGTTCTTC.

This sequence joins TRBV19 and TRBJ1-3; unclear D gene. Trimming cost V 5 bases and J 6 bases, with 20 bases left between them. CDR1 is LNHDA, CDR2 SQIVND, per germline (reference sequence). The CDR3 extends over 16 amino acids. The CDR3 DNA reads TGTGCCAGTAGTTTCCCCGCGACATCGGAGAAAAACACCATATATTTT. Translating gives CASSFPATSEKNTIYF. The whole variable domain, remainder taken from reference TRBV19 and TRBJ1-3, is DGGITQSPKYLFRKEGQNVTLSCEQNLNHDAMYWYRQDPGQGLRLIYYSQIVNDFQKGDIAEGYSVSREKKESFPLTVTSAQKNPTAFYLCASSFPATSEKNTIYFGEGSWLTVV.

V and J are TRBV5-6 and TRBJ2-7; D gene unclear. The germline V gene encodes CDR1 SGHDT and CDR2 YYEEEE. The CDR3 spans 13 residues. Trimming took off 0 bases at V and 3 bases at J, with 7 bases between the two ends. CDR3 DNA sequence: TGTGCCAGCAGCTTGGTAGGCAGCTACGAGCAGTACTTC. Protein: CASSLVGSYEQYF.

In nucleotides, the CDR3 is TGTGCCAGCAGCCAAGGGGTCGGACAGGGGGCTGGAAACACCATATATTTT. It translates to CASSQGVGQGAGNTIYF. The gene calls are TRBV4-2 and TRBJ1-3; 10 nucleotides line up with TRBD1. The CDR3 sequence is 17 residues long. In germline, CDR1 is LGHNA, CDR2 YNFKEQ. The trim removed 1 base at V and 2 bases at J, leaving 5 bases unmatched.

This rearrangement joins TRBV18 to TRBJ1-1; TRBD1 aligns across 10 bases. The CDR3 has 14 amino acids. The V gene's germline CDR1 is KGHSH and CDR2 LQKENI. Trimming took 6 bases from V and 2 from J; bases not matched to a gene: 3. Here the CDR3 reads CASSRQGANTEAFF. CDR3 nucleotide sequence: TGTGCCAGCTCGCGACAGGGGGCCAACACTGAAGCTTTCTTT.

This clone was recorded once. The chain employs TRBV7-7 and TRBJ2-2, with 15 bases aligning to TRBD2. Germline V CDR1 and CDR2: SSHAT, FNYEAQ (reference sequence). This CDR3 comprises 18 residues. V was clipped by 5 bases and J by 3 bases; unmatched bases: 7. CDR3 residues: CASSLGLAGGGYTGELFF. The CDR3 bases are TGTGCCAGCAGCCTTGGACTAGCGGGAGGGGGTTACACCGGGGAGCTGTTTTTT.

This clone turned up a few times. The chain carries TRBV5-1 and TRBJ2-3, with TRBD1 as a possible D gene (6 bases). CDR1 is SGHRS and CDR2 is YFSETQ in the germline V gene. The V end was cut by 9 bases, the J end by 1 base, with 15 bases between. The CDR3 has 14 amino acids. The CDR3 region is CATKQGSGTDTQYF. The CDR3 bases are TGCGCCACCAAACAGGGTTCAGGCACAGATACGCAGTATTTT.

V is TRBV6-5 and J is TRBJ2-3; the match to TRBD2 covers 7 bases. CDR1 and CDR2 from the germline V gene are MNHEY and SVGAGI. V was pared by 3 bases and J by 0 bases, with 6 bases of the junction left unmatched. There are 16 residues in the CDR3. This chain's CDR3 is CASSYTTSASTDTQYF. The CDR3 coding sequence is TGTGCCAGCAGTTATACTACTAGCGCGAGCACAGATACGCAGTATTTT.

The CDR3 DNA reads TGTGCCAGCAGCTTAATGAGGGGCCCCATGAACACTGAAGCTTTCTTT. As protein: CASSLMRGPMNTEAFF. The genes are TRBV7-2 and TRBJ1-1; D may be TRBD1 (5 bases). Trimming left V 2 bases short and J 0 bases short, with 13 bases between. Germline values: CDR1 SGHTA, CDR2 FQGNSA. The CDR3 has 16 residues.

The rearrangement joins TRBV27 to TRBJ2-7; 8 bases fit TRBD1. The CDR3 is 13 amino acids. With V trimmed by 6 bases and J by 2 bases, 3 bases remained unmatched. Per the germline V gene, CDR1 is MNHEY and CDR2 is SMNVEV (reference sequence). The CDR3 DNA follows: TGTGCCAGCAGGGGGACAGGCACCTACGAGCAGTACTTC. Its translation is CASRGTGTYEQYF.

This clone was picked up one time. This sequence joins TRBV6-1 and TRBJ2-7; 11 nucleotides agree with TRBD2. V was pared by 7 bases and J by 3 bases, with 8 bases of the junction left unmatched. The CDR3 has 15 residues. Germline V gene data show CDR1 as MNHNS and CDR2 as SASEGT. CDR3 DNA: TGTGCCAGCACCCTACTAGCGGGAGATTTCTACGAGCAGTACTTC. This gives the protein CASTLLAGDFYEQYF.

The chain combines TRBV2 with TRBJ2-1; TRBD1 matches 9 bases. This CDR3 contains 15 residues. V shed 6 bases and J 5 bases; nucleotides not matched to a gene: 8. The germline gives CDR1 SNHLY, CDR2 FYNNEI. The CDR3 sequence: CASSYEGTGHNEQFF. CDR3 coding DNA: TGTGCCAGCAGCTACGAGGGGACAGGGCACAATGAGCAGTTCTTC.

The chain links TRBV9 to TRBJ1-1; D is unclear. The CDR3 extends over 15 amino acids. Trimming cost V 0 bases and J 0 bases, with 9 bases left between them. Looked up from germline, CDR1 is SGDLS and CDR2 is YYNGEE. CDR3 amino acids: CASSVGSFMNTEAFF. The CDR3 coding sequence is TGTGCCAGCAGCGTAGGATCTTTTATGAACACTGAAGCTTTCTTT.

The chain employs TRBV19 and TRBJ1-1; perhaps TRBD1 as D (6 bases). There are 13 residues in the CDR3. Between the trimmed V and J ends, which lost 8 bases and 5 bases, there was a span of 15 bases. CDR1 is LNHDA and CDR2 is SQIVND in the germline V gene (reference sequence). CDR3 DNA: TGTGCCAGTGGTGTCGGAGGGACAACTGAAGCTTTCTTT. Protein product: CASGVGGTTEAFF.

The chain employs TRBV6-6 and TRBJ2-7; 7 bases fit TRBD2. Germline lookup yields CDR1 MNHNY and CDR2 SVGAGI (reference sequence). V shed 2 bases and J 5 bases; nucleotides not matched to a gene: 9. The CDR3 consists of 15 residues. In DNA form, the CDR3 reads TGTGCCAGCAGTTACCGAGCCGCAGGGAGGGACGAGCAGTACTTC. Protein sequence: CASSYRAAGRDEQYF.

The DNA of the CDR3 is TGTGCCAGCAGCACCTGGGGGGGAGTCACAGATACGCAGTATTTT. It yields the protein CASSTWGGVTDTQYF. The genes are TRBV11-3 and TRBJ2-3, with 7 bases identical to TRBD2. Germline CDR1 and CDR2: SGHNT and YENEEA. This CDR3 comprises 15 residues. J lost 2 bases, V lost 5 bases, and 7 bases had no gene match.

This clone was counted a few times. The rearrangement uses TRBV7-8 and TRBJ1-1; 7 nucleotides agree with TRBD1. Germline CDR1 reads SGHVS; CDR2 reads FQNEAQ. V gave up 1 base and J gave up 7 bases; unmatched junction bases: 6. The CDR3 has 14 amino acids. Here the CDR3 DNA reads TGTGCCAGCAGCTTAGGTGGGACAGCCATTGAAGCTTTCTTT. Amino acids: CASSLGGTAIEAFF.

The chain uses TRBV7-6 and TRBJ2-5; D is uncertain. Germline V gene lookup returns CDR1 SGHVS and CDR2 FNYEAQ. Trimming took off 2 bases at V and 5 bases at J, with 9 bases between the two ends. This CDR3 has 13 residues. The CDR3 coding sequence is TGTGCCAGCAGCTTATTTAGCCCCGAGACCCAGTACTTC. This codes for CASSLFSPETQYF.

The rearrangement uses TRBV10-1 and TRBJ2-1, with a tentative D call TRBD1 (6 bases). CDR1 WNHNN and CDR2 SYGVQD come from the germline V gene (reference sequence). The CDR3 length is 16 residues. Trimming cost V 2 bases and J 3 bases, with 14 bases left between them. This CDR3 reads CASSETPGEYYNEQFF. DNA for the CDR3: TGCGCCAGCAGTGAGACTCCAGGGGAATACTACAATGAGCAGTTCTTC.

The gene calls are TRBV18 and TRBJ2-7; 9 bases fit TRBD1. CDR1 is KGHSH and CDR2 is LQKENI in the germline V gene. The V segment lost 5 bases and the J segment 4 bases; nucleotides outside the gene matches: 6. The CDR3 has 14 amino acids. The CDR3 spells CASSYTGGYYEQYF. The CDR3 DNA reads TGTGCCAGCTCATATACAGGGGGCTATTACGAGCAGTACTTC.